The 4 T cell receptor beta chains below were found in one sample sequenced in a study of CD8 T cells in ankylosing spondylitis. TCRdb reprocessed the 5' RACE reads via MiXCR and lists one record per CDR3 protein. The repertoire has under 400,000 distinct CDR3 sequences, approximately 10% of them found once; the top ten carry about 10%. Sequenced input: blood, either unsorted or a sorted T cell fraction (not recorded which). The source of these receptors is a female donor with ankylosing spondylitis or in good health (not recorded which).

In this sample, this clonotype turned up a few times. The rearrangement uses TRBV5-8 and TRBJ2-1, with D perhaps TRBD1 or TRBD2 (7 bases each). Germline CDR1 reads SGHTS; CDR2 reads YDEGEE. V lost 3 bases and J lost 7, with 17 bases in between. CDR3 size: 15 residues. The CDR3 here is CASSSGGARGNEQFF. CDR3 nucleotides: TGTGCCAGCAGCTCAGGGGGGGCCCGTGGGAATGAGCAGTTCTTC.

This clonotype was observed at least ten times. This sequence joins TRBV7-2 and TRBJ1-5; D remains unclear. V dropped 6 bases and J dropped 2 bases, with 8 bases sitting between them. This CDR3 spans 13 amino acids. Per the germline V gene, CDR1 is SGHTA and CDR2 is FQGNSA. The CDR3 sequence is CASSFHGNQPQHF. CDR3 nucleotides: TGTGCCAGCAGTTTCCATGGCAATCAGCCCCAGCATTTT.

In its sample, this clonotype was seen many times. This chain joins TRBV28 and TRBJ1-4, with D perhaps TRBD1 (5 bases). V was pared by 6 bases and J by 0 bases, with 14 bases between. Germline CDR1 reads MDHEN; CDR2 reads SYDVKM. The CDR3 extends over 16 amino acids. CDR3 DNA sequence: TGTGCCAGCAGCTCATGGAAGACAGCAACTAATGAAAAACTGTTTTTT. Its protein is CASSSWKTATNEKLFF.

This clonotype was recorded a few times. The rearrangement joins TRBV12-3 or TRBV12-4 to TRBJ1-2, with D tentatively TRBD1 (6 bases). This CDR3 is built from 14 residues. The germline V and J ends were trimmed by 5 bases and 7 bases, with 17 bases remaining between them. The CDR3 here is CASSATGIYGGYTF. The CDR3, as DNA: TGTGCCAGCAGTGCGACAGGAATCTACGGTGGCTACACCTTC.